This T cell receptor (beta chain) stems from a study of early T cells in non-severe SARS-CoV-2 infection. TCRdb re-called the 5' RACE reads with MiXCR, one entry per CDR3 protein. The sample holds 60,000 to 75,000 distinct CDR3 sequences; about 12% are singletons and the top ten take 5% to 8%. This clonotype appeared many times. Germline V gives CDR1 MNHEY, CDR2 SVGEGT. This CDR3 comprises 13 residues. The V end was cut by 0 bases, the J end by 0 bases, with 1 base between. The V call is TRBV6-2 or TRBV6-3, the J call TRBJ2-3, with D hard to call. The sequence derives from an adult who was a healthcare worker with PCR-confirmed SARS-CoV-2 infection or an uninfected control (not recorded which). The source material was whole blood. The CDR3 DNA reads TGTGCCAGCAGTTACTCGAGCACAGATACGCAGTATTTT. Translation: CASSYSSTDTQYF.